This TCR beta chain was found in a study of T cell changes during pregnancy in multiple sclerosis. V dropped 5 bases and J dropped 0 bases, with 7 bases sitting between them. The CDR3 is 13 residues long. Germline CDR1 reads MDHEN; CDR2 reads SYDVKM. Some clones are missing from TCRdb's copy, which holds only in-frame ones; the method was immunoSEQ multiplex PCR. The repertoire holds some 60,000 clones, around nine tenths seen once, with 2.2% in the top ten. This rearrangement joins TRBV28 to TRBJ1-1; D unresolved. The TCR comes from a female donor in good health, enrolled as a control in a pregnancy study. The sample in question was peripheral blood, obtained in the first trimester of pregnancy. This CDR3 is CASSDTMNTEAFF. CDR3 DNA: TGTGCCAGCAGTGACACCATGAACACTGAAGCTTTCTTT.